This is a list of T cell receptor beta chains from one sample in a study of cytomegalovirus exposure and HLA in healthy donors. Using immunoSEQ multiplex PCR, the repertoire was profiled, and TCRdb retains in-frame clones only, with some absent. Among around 180,000 clones listed, 75% to 85% were seen once. Specimen: PBMCs. The receptors were gathered from a woman in her forties or fifties in good health and CMV-seronegative. Both conserved end residues are part of each CDR3.

j_call v_call cdr3_aa
TRBJ2-1 TRBV6-4 CASSQTSGGPFEQFF
TRBJ2-2 TRBV2 CASSPPGTSTTGELFF
TRBJ2-3 TRBV11-1 CASSPGGFWGELADTQYF
TRBJ2-2 TRBV11-2 CASSLGGSFTGELFF
TRBJ2-5 TRBV5-6 CASSFTSGFQETQYF
TRBJ2-7 TRBV5-6 CASSLGTGGLREQYF
TRBJ1-2 TRBV6-5 CASSRRGNYGYTF
TRBJ2-7 TRBV11-2 CASSLVRGYEQYF
TRBJ2-3 TRBV7-6 CASSPRSRGGDTQYF
TRBJ1-5 TRBV6-1 CASKGVGEQKQPQHF
TRBJ1-5 TRBV7-8 CASSLAAGINQPQHF
TRBJ2-1 TRBV7-7 CASSLWTGNNEQFF
TRBJ2-5 TRBV7-2 CASSLAGGGLGTQYF
TRBJ2-3 TRBV5-1 CASSLGKLAVPTDTQYF
TRBJ2-2 TRBV27 CASSLLPGNGELFF
TRBJ1-3 TRBV28 CASSLGGAGNTIYF
TRBJ1-2 TRBV28 CASSFSGSYGYTF
TRBJ2-3 TRBV4-3 CASSQPGQGVGTQYF
TRBJ2-1 TRBV5-1 CASSLGQGIDEQFF
TRBJ1-4 TRBV28 CASSRSIGAGYEKLFF
TRBJ1-1 TRBV4-3 CASSQDLPAEAFF
TRBJ1-2 TRBV7-2 CASRDRDGVRYGYTF
TRBJ2-3 TRBV6-5 CASSYLAGTTDTQYF
TRBJ2-5 TRBV5-1 CASSLPDRGMLETQYF
TRBJ2-2 TRBV5-1 CASSLGGVGTGELFF
TRBJ1-5 TRBV19 CASSIGGRGWDQPQHF
TRBJ1-2 TRBV4-2 CASSQGGLRGTYGYTF
TRBJ2-5 TRBV4-1 CASSQVGAGETQYF
TRBJ2-5 TRBV19 CASSIVTSGGLETQYF
TRBJ2-1 TRBV9 CASSPSQTGPSPLYNEQFF
TRBJ1-2 TRBV7-9 CASSPGGYYGYTF
TRBJ2-2 TRBV29-1 CSVYGTNTGELFF
TRBJ2-1 TRBV29-1 CTVVLWRNEQFF
TRBJ1-4 TRBV7-9 CASSRTAGGFEKLFF
TRBJ1-3 TRBV7-9 CASRLIVDTIYF